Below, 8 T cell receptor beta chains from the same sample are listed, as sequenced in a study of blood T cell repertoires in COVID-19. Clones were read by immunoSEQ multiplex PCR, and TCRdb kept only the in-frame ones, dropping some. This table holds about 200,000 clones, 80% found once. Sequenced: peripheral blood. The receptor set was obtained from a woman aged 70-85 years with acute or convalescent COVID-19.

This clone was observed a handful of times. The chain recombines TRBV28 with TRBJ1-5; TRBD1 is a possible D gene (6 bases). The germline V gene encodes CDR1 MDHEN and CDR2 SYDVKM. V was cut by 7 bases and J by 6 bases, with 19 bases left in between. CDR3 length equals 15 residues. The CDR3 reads CASILRGGVFQPQHF. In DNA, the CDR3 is TGTGCCAGCATCCTGAGGGGGGGGGTTTTTCAGCCCCAGCATTTT.

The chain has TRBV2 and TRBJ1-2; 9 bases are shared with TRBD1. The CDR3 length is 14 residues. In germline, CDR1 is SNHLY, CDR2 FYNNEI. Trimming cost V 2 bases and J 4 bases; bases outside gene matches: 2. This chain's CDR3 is CASSENRGPYGYTF. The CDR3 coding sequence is TGTGCCAGCAGTGAAAACAGGGGGCCCTATGGCTACACCTTC.

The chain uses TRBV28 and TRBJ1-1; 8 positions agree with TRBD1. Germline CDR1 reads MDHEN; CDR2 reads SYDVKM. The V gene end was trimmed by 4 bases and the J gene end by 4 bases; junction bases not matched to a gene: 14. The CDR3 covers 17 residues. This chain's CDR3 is CASSSPGQGIGVTEAFF. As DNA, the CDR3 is TGTGCCAGCAGTTCCCCCGGACAGGGAATAGGGGTCACTGAAGCTTTCTTT.

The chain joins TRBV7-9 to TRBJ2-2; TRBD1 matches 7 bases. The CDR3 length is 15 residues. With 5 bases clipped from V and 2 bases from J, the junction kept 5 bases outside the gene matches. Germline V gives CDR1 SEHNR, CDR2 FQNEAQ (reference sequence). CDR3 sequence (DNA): TGTGCCAGCAGCCCGGGACAGACCAACACCGGGGAGCTGTTTTTT. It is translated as CASSPGQTNTGELFF.

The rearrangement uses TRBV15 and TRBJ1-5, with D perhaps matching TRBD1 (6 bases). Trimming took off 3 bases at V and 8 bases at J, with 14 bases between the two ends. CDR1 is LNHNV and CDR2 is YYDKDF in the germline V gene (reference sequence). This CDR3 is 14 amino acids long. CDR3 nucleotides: TGTGCCACCAGCAGGGACAGTCGCGTAGAGCCCCAGCATTTT. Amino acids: CATSRDSRVEPQHF.

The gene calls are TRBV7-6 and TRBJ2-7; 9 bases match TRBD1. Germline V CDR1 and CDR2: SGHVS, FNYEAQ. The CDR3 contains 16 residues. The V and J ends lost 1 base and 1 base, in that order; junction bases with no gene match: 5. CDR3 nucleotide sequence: TGTGCCAGCAGCTTAGGCGGGACAGGGATTTCCTACGAGCAGTACTTC. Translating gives CASSLGGTGISYEQYF.

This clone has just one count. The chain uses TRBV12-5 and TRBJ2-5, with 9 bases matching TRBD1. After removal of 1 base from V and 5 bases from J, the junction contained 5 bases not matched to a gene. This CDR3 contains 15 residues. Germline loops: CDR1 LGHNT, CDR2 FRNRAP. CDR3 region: CASGLASGQGETQYF. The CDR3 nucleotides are TGTGCTAGTGGTTTGGCAAGCGGACAGGGGGAGACCCAGTACTTC.

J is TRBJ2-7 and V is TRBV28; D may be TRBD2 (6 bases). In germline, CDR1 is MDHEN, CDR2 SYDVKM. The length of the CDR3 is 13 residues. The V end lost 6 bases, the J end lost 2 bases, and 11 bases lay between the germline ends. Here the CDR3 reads CASREGFTYEQYF. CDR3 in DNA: TGTGCCAGCAGGGAGGGTTTTACCTACGAGCAGTACTTC.